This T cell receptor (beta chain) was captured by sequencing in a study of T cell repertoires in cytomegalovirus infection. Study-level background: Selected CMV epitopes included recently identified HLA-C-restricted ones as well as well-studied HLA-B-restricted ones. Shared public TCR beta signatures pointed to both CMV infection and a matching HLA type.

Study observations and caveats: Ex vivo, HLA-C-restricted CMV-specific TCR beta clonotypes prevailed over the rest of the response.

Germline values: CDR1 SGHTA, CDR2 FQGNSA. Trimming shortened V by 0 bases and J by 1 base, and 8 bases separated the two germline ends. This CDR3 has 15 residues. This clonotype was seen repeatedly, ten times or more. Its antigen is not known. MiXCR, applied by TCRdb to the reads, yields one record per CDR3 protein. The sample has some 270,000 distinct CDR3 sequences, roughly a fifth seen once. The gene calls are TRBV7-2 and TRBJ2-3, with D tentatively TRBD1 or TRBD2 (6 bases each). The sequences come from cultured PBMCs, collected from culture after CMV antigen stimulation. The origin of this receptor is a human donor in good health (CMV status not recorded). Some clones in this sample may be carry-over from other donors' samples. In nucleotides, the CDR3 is TGTGCCAGCAGCTTAGCCCGGGGGCGCACAGATACGCAGTATTTT. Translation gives CASSLARGRTDTQYF.